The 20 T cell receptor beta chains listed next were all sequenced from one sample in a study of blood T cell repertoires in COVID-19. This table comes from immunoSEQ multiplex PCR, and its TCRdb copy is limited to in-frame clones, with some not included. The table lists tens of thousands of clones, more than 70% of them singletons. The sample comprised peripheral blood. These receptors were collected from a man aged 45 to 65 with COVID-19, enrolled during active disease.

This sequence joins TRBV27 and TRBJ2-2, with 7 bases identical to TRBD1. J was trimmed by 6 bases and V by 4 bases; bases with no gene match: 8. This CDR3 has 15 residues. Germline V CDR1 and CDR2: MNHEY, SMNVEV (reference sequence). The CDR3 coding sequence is TGTGCCAGCAGTTCCAGACACAGGGGTCCCGGGGAGCTGTTTTTT. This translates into CASSSRHRGPGELFF.

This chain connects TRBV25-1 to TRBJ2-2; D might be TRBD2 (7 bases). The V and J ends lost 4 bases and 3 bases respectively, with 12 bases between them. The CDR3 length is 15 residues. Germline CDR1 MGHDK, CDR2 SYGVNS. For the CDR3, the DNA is TGTGCCAGCAGTGCGGGGGGCCGGGACACCGGGGAGCTGTTTTTT. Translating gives CASSAGGRDTGELFF.

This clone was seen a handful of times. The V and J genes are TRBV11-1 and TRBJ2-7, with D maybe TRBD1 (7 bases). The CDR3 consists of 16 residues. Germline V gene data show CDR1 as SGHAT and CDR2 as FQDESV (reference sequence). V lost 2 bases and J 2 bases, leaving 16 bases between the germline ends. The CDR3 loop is CASSLLAGGSTYEQYF. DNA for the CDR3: TGTGCCAGCAGCTTACTGGCAGGGGGGTCCACCTACGAGCAGTACTTC.

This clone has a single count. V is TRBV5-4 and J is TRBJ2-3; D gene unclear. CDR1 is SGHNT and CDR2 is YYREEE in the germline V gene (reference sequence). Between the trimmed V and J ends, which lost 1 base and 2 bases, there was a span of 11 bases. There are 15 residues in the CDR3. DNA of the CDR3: TGTGCCAGCAGCTTGTTAAGTGGAGTCACAGATACGCAGTATTTT. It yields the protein CASSLLSGVTDTQYF.

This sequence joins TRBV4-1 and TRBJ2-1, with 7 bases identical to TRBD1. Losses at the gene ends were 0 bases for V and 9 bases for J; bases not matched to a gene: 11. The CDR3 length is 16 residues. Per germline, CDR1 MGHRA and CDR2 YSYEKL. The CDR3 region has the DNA TGCGCCAGCAGCCAAGATGGAGGCACAGGGGTGACTGAGCAGTTCTTC. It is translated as CASSQDGGTGVTEQFF.

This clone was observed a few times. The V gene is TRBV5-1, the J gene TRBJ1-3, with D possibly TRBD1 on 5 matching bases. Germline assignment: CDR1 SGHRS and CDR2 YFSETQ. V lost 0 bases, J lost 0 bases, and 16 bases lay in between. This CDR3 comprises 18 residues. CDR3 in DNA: TGCGCCAGCAGCTTGGTCGGTATAGGGGTCACCTCTGGAAACACCATATATTTT. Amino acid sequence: CASSLVGIGVTSGNTIYF.

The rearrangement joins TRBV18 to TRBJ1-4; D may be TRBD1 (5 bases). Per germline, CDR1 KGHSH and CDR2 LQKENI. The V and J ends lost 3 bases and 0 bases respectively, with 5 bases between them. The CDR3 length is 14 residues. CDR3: CASSPTATNEKLFF. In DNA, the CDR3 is TGTGCCAGCTCACCGACAGCAACTAATGAAAAACTGTTTTTT.

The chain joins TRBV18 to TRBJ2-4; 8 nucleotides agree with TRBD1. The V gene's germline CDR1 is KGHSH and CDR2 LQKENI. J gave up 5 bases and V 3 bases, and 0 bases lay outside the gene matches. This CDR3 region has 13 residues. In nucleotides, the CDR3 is TGTGCCAGCTCACCGGGACAGGAAAACATTCAGTACTTC. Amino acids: CASSPGQENIQYF.

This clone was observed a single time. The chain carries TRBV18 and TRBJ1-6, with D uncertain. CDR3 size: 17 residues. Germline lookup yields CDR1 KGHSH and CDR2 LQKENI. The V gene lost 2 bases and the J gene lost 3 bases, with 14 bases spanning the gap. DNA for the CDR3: TGTGCCAGCTCACCAGGCACGCAATCTCGCTATAATTCACCCCTCCACTTT. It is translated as CASSPGTQSRYNSPLHF.

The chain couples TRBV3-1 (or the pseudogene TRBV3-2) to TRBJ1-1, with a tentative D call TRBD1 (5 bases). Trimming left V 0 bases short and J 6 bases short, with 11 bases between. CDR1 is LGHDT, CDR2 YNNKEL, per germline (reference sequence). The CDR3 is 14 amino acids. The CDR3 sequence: CASSQDTRVPEAFF. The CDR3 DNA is TGTGCCAGCAGCCAAGATACCAGGGTACCTGAAGCTTTCTTT.

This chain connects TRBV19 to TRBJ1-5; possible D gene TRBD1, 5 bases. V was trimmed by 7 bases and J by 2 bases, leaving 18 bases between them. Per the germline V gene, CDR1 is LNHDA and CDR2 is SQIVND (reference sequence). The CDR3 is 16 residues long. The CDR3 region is CASMWDSGGGNQPQHF. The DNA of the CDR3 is TGTGCCAGTATGTGGGACTCCGGCGGGGGCAATCAGCCCCAGCATTTT.

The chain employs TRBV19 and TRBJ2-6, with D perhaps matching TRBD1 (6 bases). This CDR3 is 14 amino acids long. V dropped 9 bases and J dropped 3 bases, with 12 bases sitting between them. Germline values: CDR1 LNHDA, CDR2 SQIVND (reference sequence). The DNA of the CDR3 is TGTGCCAGCAGGACAGTCGTTGGGGCCAACGTCCTGACTTTC. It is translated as CASRTVVGANVLTF.

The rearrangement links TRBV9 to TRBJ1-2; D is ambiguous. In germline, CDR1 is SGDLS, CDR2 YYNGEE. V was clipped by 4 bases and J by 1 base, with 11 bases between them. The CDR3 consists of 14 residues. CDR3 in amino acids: CASSPNRGNYGYTF. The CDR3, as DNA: TGTGCCAGCAGCCCCAATCGAGGTAACTATGGCTACACCTTC.

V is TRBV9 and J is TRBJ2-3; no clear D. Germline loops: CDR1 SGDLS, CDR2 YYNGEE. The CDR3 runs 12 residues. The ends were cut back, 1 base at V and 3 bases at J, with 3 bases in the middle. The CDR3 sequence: CASSVSTDTQYF. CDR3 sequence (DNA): TGTGCCAGCAGCGTATCAACAGATACGCAGTATTTT.

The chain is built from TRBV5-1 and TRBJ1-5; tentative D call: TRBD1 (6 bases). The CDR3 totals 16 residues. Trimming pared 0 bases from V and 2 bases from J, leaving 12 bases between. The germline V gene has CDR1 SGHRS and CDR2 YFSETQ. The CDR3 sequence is CASSLGGLYGNQPQHF. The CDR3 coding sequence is TGCGCCAGCAGCTTGGGGGGGCTTTATGGCAATCAGCCCCAGCATTTT.

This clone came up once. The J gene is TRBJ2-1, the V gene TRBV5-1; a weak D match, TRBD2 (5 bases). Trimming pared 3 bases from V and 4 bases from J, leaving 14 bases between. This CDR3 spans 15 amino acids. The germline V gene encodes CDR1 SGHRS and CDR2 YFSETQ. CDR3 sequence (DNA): TGCGCCAGCAGCTCCGATAGCGCAAAGTACAATGAGCAGTTCTTC. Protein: CASSSDSAKYNEQFF.

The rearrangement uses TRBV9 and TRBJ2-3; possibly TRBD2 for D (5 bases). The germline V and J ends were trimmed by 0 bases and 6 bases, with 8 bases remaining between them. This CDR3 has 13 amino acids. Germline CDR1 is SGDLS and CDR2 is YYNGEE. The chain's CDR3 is CASSVGGLDTQYF. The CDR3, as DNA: TGTGCCAGCAGCGTAGGCGGGCTGGATACGCAGTATTTT. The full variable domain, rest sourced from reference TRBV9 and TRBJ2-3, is DSGVTQTPKHLITATGQRVTLRCSPRSGDLSVYWYQQSLDQGLQFLIQYYNGEERAKGNILERFSAQQFPDLHSELNLSSLELGDSALYFCASSVGGLDTQYFGPGTRLTVL.

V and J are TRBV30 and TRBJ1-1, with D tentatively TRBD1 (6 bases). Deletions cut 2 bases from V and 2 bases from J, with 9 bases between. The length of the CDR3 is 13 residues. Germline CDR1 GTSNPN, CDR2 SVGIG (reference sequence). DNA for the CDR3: TGTGCCTGGAGTAAGGGGGTTAACACTGAAGCTTTCTTT. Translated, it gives CAWSKGVNTEAFF.

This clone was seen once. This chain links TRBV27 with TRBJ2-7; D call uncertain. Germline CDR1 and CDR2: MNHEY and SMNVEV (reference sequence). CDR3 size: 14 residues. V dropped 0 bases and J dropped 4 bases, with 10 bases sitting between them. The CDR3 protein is CASSLSFQTYEQYF. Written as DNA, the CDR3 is TGTGCCAGCAGTTTATCTTTCCAGACATACGAGCAGTACTTC.

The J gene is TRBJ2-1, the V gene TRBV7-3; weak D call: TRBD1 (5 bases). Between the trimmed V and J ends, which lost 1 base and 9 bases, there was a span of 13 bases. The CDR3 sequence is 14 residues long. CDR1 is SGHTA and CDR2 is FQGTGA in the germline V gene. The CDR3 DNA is TGTGCCAGCAGCTTAAAGCAGGGCATTGGTGAGCAGTTCTTC. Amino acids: CASSLKQGIGEQFF.